Following are 15 T cell receptor beta chains from one sample sequenced in a study of blood T cell repertoires in COVID-19. The assay was immunoSEQ multiplex PCR, and TCRdb's table has in-frame clones only and misses some. This table has fewer than 500,000 clones, 80% to 90% appearing once. The sample comprised peripheral blood. The receptors shown here come from a woman in her 30s with active or convalescent COVID-19.

The count of this clone is one. V is TRBV19 and J is TRBJ1-1, with 11 bases fitting TRBD1. CDR3 length: 16 residues. Germline CDR1 and CDR2: LNHDA and SQIVND (reference sequence). Trimming cost V 1 base and J 1 base; bases outside gene matches: 2. CDR3 loop: CASSIGGQGANTEAFF. CDR3 sequence (DNA): TGTGCCAGTAGTATAGGAGGACAGGGGGCGAACACTGAAGCTTTCTTT.

V and J are TRBV4-1 and TRBJ2-5, with 8 bases matching TRBD1. After removal of 4 bases from V and 2 bases from J, the junction contained 18 bases not matched to a gene. The CDR3 loop spans 19 amino acids. Germline-derived CDR1 and CDR2 are MGHRA and YSYEKL. CDR3 bases: TGCGCCAGCAGCCCTATGATCCCGCAGGGACAGGTTTTTCAAGAGACCCAGTACTTC. It yields the protein CASSPMIPQGQVFQETQYF.

CDR3 coding DNA: TGTGCCAGTAGTATAGAGGGGACTTCCTACGAGCAGTACTTC. Protein product: CASSIEGTSYEQYF. The V gene is TRBV19, the J gene TRBJ2-7, with D tentatively TRBD2 (6 bases). The CDR3 has 14 amino acids. Trimming took off 0 bases at V and 1 base at J, with 7 bases between the two ends. CDR1 is LNHDA, CDR2 SQIVND, per germline (reference sequence). Looking up the rest from reference TRBV19 and TRBJ2-7 gives the full variable domain: DGGITQSPKYLFRKEGQNVTLSCEQNLNHDAMYWYRQDPGQGLRLIYYSQIVNDFQKGDIAEGYSVSREKKESFPLTVTSAQKNPTAFYLCASSIEGTSYEQYFGPGTRLTVT.

The genes are TRBV19 and TRBJ1-2, with 9 bases fitting TRBD1. V shed 4 bases and J 6 bases; nucleotides not matched to a gene: 6. Germline values: CDR1 LNHDA, CDR2 SQIVND (reference sequence). The CDR3 extends over 14 amino acids. CDR3 nucleotide sequence: TGTGCCAGTAGTACTCCGGGACAGGGCGATGGCTACACCTTC. It encodes CASSTPGQGDGYTF.

This clone has ten or more counts. Other DNA sequences in this sample translate to the same CDR3. The chain recombines TRBV19 with TRBJ2-2; TRBD1 is a possible D gene (5 bases). The V end lost 5 bases, the J end lost 6 bases, and 10 bases lay between the germline ends. CDR1 is LNHDA and CDR2 is SQIVND in the germline V gene (reference sequence). CDR3 length equals 13 residues. The chain's CDR3 is CASSFRVAGELFF. The CDR3 nucleotides are TGTGCCAGTAGTTTCAGGGTAGCCGGGGAGCTGTTTTTT.

The CDR3 DNA sequence: TGTGCCAGCAGCTTGCGGGGACTAGCAGTATGGGAGACCCAGTACTTC. It specifies CASSLRGLAVWETQYF. This chain links TRBV5-6 with TRBJ2-5; 9 bases agree with TRBD2. The junction had 9 bases not matched to a gene; V was cut back by 1 base and J by 5 bases. The length of the CDR3 is 16 residues. Germline lookup yields CDR1 SGHDT and CDR2 YYEEEE. The full variable domain, in which reference TRBV5-6 and TRBJ2-5 provide the parts outside the CDR3, is DAGVTQSPTHLIKTRGQQVTLRCSPKSGHDTVSWYQQALGQGPQFIFQYYEEEERQRGNFPDRFSGHQFPNYSSELNVNALLLGDSALYLCASSLRGLAVWETQYFGPGTRLLVL.

The chain links TRBV18 to TRBJ2-7; D is ambiguous. The length of the CDR3 is 14 residues. Between the trimmed V and J ends, which lost 0 bases and 0 bases, there was a span of 6 bases. Looked up from germline, CDR1 is KGHSH and CDR2 is LQKENI. In DNA, the CDR3 is TGTGCCAGCTCACCACCGGCTCTCTCCTACGAGCAGTACTTC. This gives the protein CASSPPALSYEQYF.

CDR3 amino acids: CASSLAGGPRDTQYF. CDR3 nucleotides: TGTGCCAGCAGCCTAGCGGGAGGGCCTCGGGATACGCAGTATTTT. This chain links TRBV5-4 with TRBJ2-3; 12 nucleotides match TRBD2. Trimming cost V 4 bases and J 6 bases; bases outside gene matches: 6. The CDR3 spans 15 residues. CDR1 and CDR2 from the germline V gene are SGHNT and YYREEE (reference sequence).

This clone was counted between two and nine times. The rearrangement links TRBV2 to TRBJ1-2; TRBD1 matches at 7 bases. The CDR3 is 13 residues long. V shed 6 bases, J shed 5 bases, and the junction held 6 bases outside the gene matches. The germline gives CDR1 SNHLY, CDR2 FYNNEI. Here the CDR3 DNA reads TGTGCCAGCAGAGCCGGGACAGCTTATGGCTACACCTTC. Its protein product is CASRAGTAYGYTF.

This clone was found a few times. The chain is built from TRBV4-1 and TRBJ2-3, with TRBD2 matching over 10 bases. The CDR3 totals 18 residues. The junction had 8 bases not matched to a gene; V was cut back by 0 bases and J by 2 bases. Germline CDR1 and CDR2: MGHRA and YSYEKL. The chain's CDR3 is CASSQDFGLAGVTDTQYF. CDR3 nucleotides: TGCGCCAGCAGCCAAGATTTTGGGCTAGCGGGGGTCACAGATACGCAGTATTTT.

In its sample, this clone was seen once. This chain uses TRBV15 with TRBJ1-3, with D possibly matching TRBD1 (5 bases). Germline V CDR1 and CDR2: LNHNV, YYDKDF (reference sequence). The CDR3 has 16 amino acids. Trimming cost V 3 bases and J 2 bases, with 14 bases left between them. CDR3 nucleotides: TGTGCCACCAGCAGGAGAGGGACTCCGACTGGAAACACCATATATTTT. Its translation is CATSRRGTPTGNTIYF.

This clone was seen a handful of times. The rearrangement uses TRBV2 and TRBJ1-2; D possibly corresponds to TRBD1 (6 bases). V gave up 3 bases and J gave up 4 bases, with 12 bases separating them. The length of the CDR3 is 14 residues. CDR1 is SNHLY and CDR2 is FYNNEI in the germline V gene. As DNA, the CDR3 is TGTGCCAGCAGTGAGGCAGGGGATTTCTATGGCTACACCTTC. Its translation is CASSEAGDFYGYTF.

The genes are TRBV12-3 or TRBV12-4 and TRBJ1-5; D uncertain. The CDR3 loop spans 12 amino acids. V was clipped by 2 bases and J by 7 bases, with 6 bases between them. The CDR3 region has the DNA TGTGCCAGCAGTTTATCGGGGCAGCCCCAGCATTTT. Translated, it gives CASSLSGQPQHF.

In nucleotides, the CDR3 is TGTGCCTGGAACCTTGACAGGCCCTTCTCCTACGAGCAGTACTTC. Its protein product is CAWNLDRPFSYEQYF. The chain recombines TRBV30 with TRBJ2-7; D is perhaps TRBD1 (6 bases). This CDR3 spans 15 amino acids. Trimming left V 4 bases short and J 0 bases short, with 16 bases between. Germline CDR1 reads GTSNPN; CDR2 reads SVGIG (reference sequence). Filled out from reference TRBV30 and TRBJ2-7, the complete variable domain reads SQTIHQWPATLVQPVGSPLSLECTVEGTSNPNLYWYRQAAGRGLQLLFYSVGIGQISSEVPQNLSASRPQDRQFILSSKKLLLSDSGFYLCAWNLDRPFSYEQYFGPGTRLTVT.

V and J are TRBV3-1 (or the pseudogene TRBV3-2) and TRBJ2-2; the D gene is possibly TRBD2 (6 bases). Trimming pared 2 bases from V and 2 bases from J, leaving 9 bases between. This CDR3 contains 15 residues. From germline, CDR1 is LGHDT and CDR2 YNNKEL (reference sequence). In DNA form, the CDR3 reads TGTGCCAGCAGCCAATTAGCGGCAAACACCGGGGAGCTGTTTTTT. Amino acids: CASSQLAANTGELFF.